This TCR beta chain was sequenced in a study of spatial heterogeneity in lung cancer. At the level of the study: A consistent excess of beta-chain over alpha-chain sequences was detected. Overall study findings and caveats: Within tumors, counts of expanded alpha and beta TCRs tracked tumor mutation counts.

This clonotype was detected ten times or more. Its antigen is as yet unknown. This beta chain came through as a stray read in a library set up for alpha chains, and its size says little. Every cDNA TCR molecule received its own unique molecular identifier. TCRdb recomputed calls from the 5' RACE reads with MiXCR, one row per CDR3 protein. The sample consists of fewer than 15,000 distinct CDR3 sequences, roughly 5.6% of them appearing once. As to time point: sample taken at primary tumor resection. The authors sequenced whole RNA from tumor, nontumor lung or frozen PBMC without sorting. Trimming shortened V by 8 bases and J by 4 bases, and 11 bases separated the two germline ends. This CDR3 is 12 amino acids long.

The clonotype comes from a female donor with early-stage non-small cell lung cancer. The chain carries TRBV12-3 or TRBV12-4 and TRBJ1-2; the D gene is possibly TRBD1 (6 bases). This material consisted of lung tumor tissue, taken at surgery. In DNA form, the CDR3 reads TGTGCCAGCTCTCAGGGGCCCTATGGCTACACCTTC. Its protein product is CASSQGPYGYTF.